A selection of T cell receptor beta chains follows, all from one sample in a study of beta chain features in type 1 diabetes. Libraries were prepared by immunoSEQ multiplex PCR; TCRdb keeps only in-frame clonotypes and omits some of them. The table records about 160,000 clones, roughly 63% of them present only once. Input material: naive CD4+ T cells from blood. These receptors came from a man younger than 40 with type 1 diabetes. CDR3s include the opening cysteine and the closing phenylalanine or tryptophan. D genes are given only for firm matches. Clone sizes are given selectively: once, few, many, or a class where the clone is expanded.

J gene: TRBJ2-1
clone size: -
V gene: TRBV27
D gene: TRBD1
CDR3 DNA: TGTGCCAGCAGGGGGACAGGATTTTTGGAGAATGAGCAGTTCTTC
CDR3 protein: CASRGTGFLENEQFF

J gene: TRBJ2-5
clone size: few
V gene: TRBV5-1
D gene: -
CDR3 DNA: TGCGCCAGCAGCAAACTTGGGGGGCCTGCCTACCAAGAGACCCAGTACTTC
CDR3 protein: CASSKLGGPAYQETQYF

J gene: TRBJ2-1
clone size: -
V gene: TRBV4-3
D gene: -
CDR3 DNA: TGCGCCAGCAGCCAAGAAATCCAGGGCAACTACAATGAGCAGTTCTTC
CDR3 protein: CASSQEIQGNYNEQFF

J gene: TRBJ2-7
clone size: -
V gene: TRBV6-5
D gene: -
CDR3 DNA: TGTGCCAGCAGTTACTTAGGTAGGGCCGGGGGAGAGCAGTACTTC
CDR3 protein: CASSYLGRAGGEQYF

J gene: TRBJ2-3
clone size: -
V gene: TRBV4-3
D gene: -
CDR3 DNA: TGCGCCAGCAGCCAAGCTCGCGGGGGCCGGCGTACGCAGTATTTT
CDR3 protein: CASSQARGGRRTQYF

J gene: TRBJ1-2
clone size: -
V gene: TRBV29-1
D gene: TRBD1
CDR3 DNA: TGCAGCTACACCGGGGACAGCTATGGCTACACCTTC
CDR3 protein: CSYTGDSYGYTF

J gene: TRBJ2-5
clone size: few
V gene: TRBV29-1
D gene: -
CDR3 DNA: TGCAGCGTTGTTGCCCCAGGGGACCAAGAAGAGACCCAGTACTTC
CDR3 protein: CSVVAPGDQEETQYF

J gene: TRBJ1-1
clone size: -
V gene: TRBV29-1
D gene: TRBD1
CDR3 DNA: TGCAGCGGGGGACAGGGGAACACTGAAGCTTTCTTT
CDR3 protein: CSGGQGNTEAFF

J gene: TRBJ2-1
clone size: few
V gene: TRBV29-1
D gene: -
CDR3 DNA: TGCAGCGTTATAGTCGGAGAGCAGTTCTTC
CDR3 protein: CSVIVGEQFF

J gene: TRBJ1-2
clone size: -
V gene: TRBV7-2
D gene: TRBD1
CDR3 DNA: TGTGCCAGCAGCTCCCGCGGAACAGGGGATGACTATGGCTACACCTTC
CDR3 protein: CASSSRGTGDDYGYTF

J gene: TRBJ1-2
clone size: -
V gene: TRBV7-9
D gene: -
CDR3 DNA: TGTGCCAGCAGCAGGGCAGACTATGGCTACACCTTC
CDR3 protein: CASSRADYGYTF

J gene: TRBJ1-5
clone size: once
V gene: TRBV6-6
D gene: -
CDR3 DNA: TGTGCCAGCACGTCTCGGGCAGGTAATCAGCCCCAGCATTTT
CDR3 protein: CASTSRAGNQPQHF

J gene: TRBJ1-6
clone size: -
V gene: TRBV20-1
D gene: -
CDR3 DNA: TGCAGTGCTAGGCGCGGTTTCCCCCTCCACTTT
CDR3 protein: CSARRGFPLHF

J gene: TRBJ2-5
clone size: few
V gene: TRBV29-1
D gene: -
CDR3 DNA: TGCAGCGTTGAAGGGGATCCGAGACAGTCCCAAGAGACCCAGTACTTC
CDR3 protein: CSVEGDPRQSQETQYF

J gene: TRBJ2-5
clone size: -
V gene: TRBV20-1
D gene: -
CDR3 DNA: TGCAGTGCGAATAGTATGGAGACCCAGTACTTC
CDR3 protein: CSANSMETQYF

J gene: TRBJ2-7
clone size: -
V gene: TRBV29-1
D gene: -
CDR3 DNA: TGCAGCGTTTGTGAGGGGTCCTACGAGCAGTACTTC
CDR3 protein: CSVCEGSYEQYF